Shown below are 26 T cell receptor beta chains from a single sample sequenced in a study of cytomegalovirus exposure and HLA in healthy donors. PCR used 60 Vbeta primers and 13 Jbeta primers. Repertoires were generated with immunoSEQ multiplex PCR, while TCRdb's copy carries only in-frame clones and drops some. Of about 130,000 clones listed, roughly 80% are singletons. Specimen: PBMCs. These receptors were taken from a male donor in good health and CMV-seronegative.

This clone was detected only a few times. An end of the junction does not agree with germline; a read error may underlie this. The rearrangement joins TRBV7-7 to TRBJ2-1, with 7 bases identical to TRBD1. The V gene's germline CDR1 is SSHAT and CDR2 FNYEAQ (reference sequence). The CDR3 is 14 residues long. CDR3 coding DNA: TGTGCTAGCAGCTTAGACAGGGCCGAGAATGAGCAGTTCTTC. Protein product: CASSLDRAENEQFF.

The rearrangement joins TRBV7-8 to TRBJ2-1; 7 bases align to TRBD2. Trimming took 5 bases from V and 7 from J; bases not matched to a gene: 20. The CDR3 extends over 18 amino acids. Germline CDR1 is SGHVS and CDR2 is FQNEAQ. CDR3 residues: CASSLVVSAGEGRNEQFF. The CDR3 nucleotides read TGTGCCAGCAGCCTAGTCGTATCGGCGGGAGAAGGGCGAAATGAGCAGTTCTTC.

The V call is TRBV9, the J call TRBJ1-2, with TRBD1 as a possible D gene (6 bases). CDR1 SGDLS and CDR2 YYNGEE come from the germline V gene. Trimming removed 3 bases at V and 7 bases at J, with 13 bases between. The CDR3 extends over 13 amino acids. The DNA of the CDR3 is TGTGCCAGCAGCGAGGGCGGGGGCACTGGCTACACCTTC. Translated, it gives CASSEGGGTGYTF.

The chain combines TRBV9 with TRBJ2-2, with 14 bases fitting TRBD2. Trimming removed 1 base from V and 6 bases from J; junction bases left unmatched: 11. Germline V gene lookup returns CDR1 SGDLS and CDR2 YYNGEE. The CDR3 runs to 19 residues. The CDR3 bases are TGTGCCAGCAGCGTATCGACTAGCGGGGGGGCGAGGAAAGCCGGGGAGCTGTTTTTT. Translation gives CASSVSTSGGARKAGELFF.

This chain joins TRBV14 and TRBJ1-1, with D possibly matching TRBD1 (6 bases). The CDR3 runs to 13 residues. The V gene's germline CDR1 is SGHDN and CDR2 FVKESK. V was clipped by 1 base and J by 8 bases, with 11 bases between them. The CDR3 DNA is TGTGCCAGCAGCCAAGCTCAGGGGCAAGAAGCTTTCTTT. Its protein is CASSQAQGQEAFF.

The chain recombines TRBV4-2 with TRBJ1-3; D might be TRBD1 (5 bases). Germline V CDR1 and CDR2: LGHNA, YNFKEQ. This CDR3 contains 17 residues. The V and J ends lost 0 bases and 0 bases respectively, with 12 bases between them. The CDR3 DNA is TGTGCCAGCAGCCAAGAGCTCGGACAACTCTCTGGAAACACCATATATTTT. It codes for CASSQELGQLSGNTIYF.

The rearrangement links TRBV15 to TRBJ1-4; 11 bases line up with TRBD1. V was pared by 0 bases and J by 9 bases, with 9 bases of the junction left unmatched. Germline V CDR1 and CDR2: LNHNV, YYDKDF (reference sequence). The CDR3 spans 17 residues. The CDR3 region has the DNA TGTGCCACCAGCAGAGATTTCGGGACAGGGGGAGGTAAAAAACTGTTTTTT. Translation gives CATSRDFGTGGGKKLFF.

The chain has TRBV19 and TRBJ1-1, with 7 bases identical to TRBD1. Germline V gene data show CDR1 as LNHDA and CDR2 as SQIVND (reference sequence). This CDR3 has 16 residues. V was clipped by 2 bases and J by 1 base; unmatched bases: 7. In DNA, the CDR3 is TGTGCCAGTAGTATAACAGGGGCGGGGAAGAACACTGAAGCTTTCTTT. Encoded protein: CASSITGAGKNTEAFF.

V gene TRBV29-1 combines with J gene TRBJ1-1; D may be TRBD1 (5 bases). The CDR3 is 13 residues long. Trimming shortened V by 3 bases and J by 1 base, and 9 bases separated the two germline ends. CDR1 and CDR2 (germline): SQVTM, ANQGSEA. The CDR3 nucleotides read TGCAGCGTTGATCGGGGGTCGAACACTGAAGCTTTCTTT. Amino acid sequence: CSVDRGSNTEAFF. Supplemented by reference TRBV29-1 and TRBJ1-1, the full variable domain reads SAVISQKPSRDICQRGTSLTIQCQVDSQVTMMFWYRQQPGQSLTLIATANQGSEATYESGFVIDKFPISRPNLTFSTLTVSNMSPEDSSIYLCSVDRGSNTEAFFGQGTRLTVV.

V and J are TRBV6-5 and TRBJ2-1, with TRBD1 matching over 7 bases. V gave up 6 bases and J gave up 2 bases; unmatched junction bases: 4. The CDR3 covers 14 residues. Germline V lookup: CDR1 MNHEY, CDR2 SVGAGI. The CDR3 sequence: CASSRDSAYNEQFF. The CDR3 nucleotides read TGTGCCAGCAGCCGGGACAGTGCCTACAATGAGCAGTTCTTC.

The rearrangement joins TRBV7-2 to TRBJ2-7; 7 nucleotides line up with TRBD2. V was pared by 0 bases and J by 5 bases, with 7 bases of the junction left unmatched. CDR3 length equals 15 residues. Germline V gene data show CDR1 as SGHTA and CDR2 as FQGNSA. The CDR3 loop is CASSLAAGVPHEQYF. CDR3 sequence (DNA): TGTGCCAGCAGCTTAGCGGCGGGAGTCCCCCACGAGCAGTACTTC.

The V and J genes are TRBV28 and TRBJ1-5, with D possibly matching TRBD1 (5 bases). Germline assignment: CDR1 MDHEN and CDR2 SYDVKM. V shed 2 bases and J shed 0 bases, with 14 bases lying between them. This CDR3 spans 17 amino acids. The CDR3 reads CASSLVGIGDSNQPQHF. The CDR3 DNA reads TGTGCCAGCAGTTTAGTTGGGATAGGGGATAGCAATCAGCCCCAGCATTTT. The whole variable domain, filled in from reference TRBV28 and TRBJ1-5, reads DVKVTQSSRYLVKRTGEKVFLECVQDMDHENMFWYRQDPGLGLRLIYFSYDVKMKEKGDIPEGYSVSREKKERFSLILESASTNQTSMYLCASSLVGIGDSNQPQHFGDGTRLSIL.

V is TRBV4-3 and J is TRBJ2-1, with a weak D call TRBD2 (5 bases). Trimming cost V 3 bases and J 7 bases, with 13 bases left between them. Germline assignment: CDR1 LGHNA and CDR2 YSLEER. The CDR3 contains 14 residues. CDR3 bases: TGCGCCAGCAGCCAGGACTCTAGGAGGAATGAGCAGTTCTTC. Its translation is CASSQDSRRNEQFF.

J is TRBJ2-1 and V is TRBV5-1; 10 bases are shared with TRBD2. After removal of 0 bases from V and 0 bases from J, the junction contained 12 bases not matched to a gene. This CDR3 has 20 amino acids. Germline values: CDR1 SGHRS, CDR2 YFSETQ. This CDR3 is CASSLGVASGSRRSYNEQFF. The CDR3, as DNA: TGCGCCAGCAGCTTGGGGGTTGCTAGCGGGAGCAGACGCTCCTACAATGAGCAGTTCTTC.

The genes are TRBV9 and TRBJ1-2; 9 bases are a match to TRBD1. Germline assignment: CDR1 SGDLS and CDR2 YYNGEE. The CDR3 is made up of 14 amino acids. V lost 5 bases, J lost 6 bases, and 8 bases stayed unmatched. In DNA, the CDR3 is TGTGCCAGCAGGCGAAGAGGACAGGGGAATGGCTACACCTTC. It specifies CASRRRGQGNGYTF.

This clone was recorded only once. The chain has TRBV2 and TRBJ1-2, with a possible D match to TRBD1 (5 bases). CDR1 and CDR2 (germline): SNHLY, FYNNEI. The CDR3 has 14 amino acids. The V end lost 6 bases, the J end lost 3 bases, and 14 bases lay between the germline ends. DNA of the CDR3: TGTGCCAGCAGCGGAGGGGAATTTGACTATGGCTACACCTTC. Translated, it gives CASSGGEFDYGYTF.

This clone was detected a few times. The CDR3 here is CASSPPGRTRLGGYTF. The CDR3 region has the DNA TGTGCCAGCTCACCACCGGGCAGGACTCGTTTAGGAGGCTACACCTTC. V usage is TRBV18 and J usage is TRBJ1-2; D remains unclear. Trimming removed 0 bases at V and 8 bases at J, with 19 bases between. The CDR3 has 16 residues. CDR1 is KGHSH and CDR2 is LQKENI in the germline V gene.

CDR3 coding DNA: TGTGCCAGCAGCTTAGATCGCGGCCTGGACCAGTACTTC. Its translation: CASSLDRGLDQYF. This chain uses TRBV7-9 with TRBJ2-5; unclear D gene. Per the germline V gene, CDR1 is SEHNR and CDR2 is FQNEAQ (reference sequence). The CDR3 sequence is 13 residues long. Trimming took 1 base from V and 10 from J, leaving 13 bases between them.

V and J are TRBV29-1 and TRBJ1-1, with D hard to call. The germline V and J ends were trimmed by 0 bases and 8 bases, with 10 bases remaining between them. This CDR3 has 12 residues. Germline V gives CDR1 SQVTM, CDR2 ANQGSEA. Here the CDR3 reads CSVEDRHQEAFF. CDR3 DNA: TGCAGCGTTGAAGATCGACACCAAGAAGCTTTCTTT. Full variable domain (outside the CDR3, taken from reference TRBV29-1 and TRBJ1-1): SAVISQKPSRDICQRGTSLTIQCQVDSQVTMMFWYRQQPGQSLTLIATANQGSEATYESGFVIDKFPISRPNLTFSTLTVSNMSPEDSSIYLCSVEDRHQEAFFGQGTRLTVV.

V and J are TRBV7-8 and TRBJ2-4, with D possibly TRBD1 on 6 matching bases. There are 15 residues in the CDR3. With 5 bases removed from V and 2 bases from J, the gap between germline ends came to 13 bases. CDR1 and CDR2 (germline): SGHVS, FQNEAQ. The CDR3 sequence is CASSGPRDTKNIQYF. The CDR3 DNA reads as TGTGCCAGCAGCGGCCCCCGGGACACCAAAAACATTCAGTACTTC.

V and J are TRBV19 and TRBJ1-2, with a tentative D call TRBD1 (6 bases). Germline CDR1 LNHDA, CDR2 SQIVND (reference sequence). The length of the CDR3 is 13 residues. Trimming removed 3 bases at V and 4 bases at J, with 9 bases between. CDR3 DNA sequence: TGTGCCAGTAGTATTTCGGACAGCTATGGCTACACCTTC. This encodes CASSISDSYGYTF.

This clone was counted only a few times. This chain joins TRBV5-1 and TRBJ2-3; 9 bases are a match to TRBD2. V lost 3 bases to trimming and J lost 0 bases; unmatched junction nucleotides: 2. CDR3 length: 15 residues. From germline, CDR1 is SGHRS and CDR2 YFSETQ. CDR3 in amino acids: CASSWSGGSTDTQYF. The DNA for the CDR3 is TGCGCCAGCAGCTGGAGCGGGGGGAGCACAGATACGCAGTATTTT.

The rearrangement links TRBV7-8 to TRBJ2-3; no reliable D call. The V and J ends lost 1 base and 11 bases respectively, with 16 bases between them. The CDR3 has 14 residues. The germline V gene encodes CDR1 SGHVS and CDR2 FQNEAQ. The CDR3 DNA follows: TGTGCCAGCAGCTTAGGGAGCAATCTACGAAAGCAGTATTTT. Amino acid sequence: CASSLGSNLRKQYF.

The chain uses TRBV27 and TRBJ2-1, with D perhaps matching TRBD1 (5 bases). V gave up 0 bases and J gave up 4 bases, with 10 bases separating them. Germline loops: CDR1 MNHEY, CDR2 SMNVEV (reference sequence). The CDR3 loop spans 15 amino acids. The CDR3 here is CASSLSAGWYNEQFF. The CDR3 DNA reads TGTGCCAGCAGTTTATCTGCAGGGTGGTACAATGAGCAGTTCTTC.

This rearrangement joins TRBV14 to TRBJ2-7; D gene unclear. The V and J ends lost 3 bases and 0 bases respectively, with 6 bases between them. Germline V gene data show CDR1 as SGHDN and CDR2 as FVKESK. The CDR3 spans 13 residues. CDR3: CASSQMSSYEQYF. As DNA, the CDR3 is TGTGCCAGCAGCCAGATGAGCTCCTACGAGCAGTACTTC.

The chain employs TRBV4-2 and TRBJ1-3, with D maybe TRBD1 (6 bases). The V gene's germline CDR1 is LGHNA and CDR2 YNFKEQ. With 1 base removed from V and 2 bases from J, the gap between germline ends came to 12 bases. The CDR3 covers 16 residues. In DNA, the CDR3 is TGTGCCAGCAGCCAAGGAATACAGGGAACTGGAAACACCATATATTTT. Residues: CASSQGIQGTGNTIYF.